The subject of this entry is one T cell receptor beta chain. Between the trimmed V and J ends, which lost 1 base and 2 bases, there was a span of 16 bases. From germline, CDR1 is SGHTA and CDR2 FQGNSA. The CDR3 runs to 17 residues. The sample originates from a study of T cell changes during pregnancy in multiple sclerosis. Profiled with immunoSEQ multiplex PCR; TCRdb holds only in-frame clones, not every one. The sample comprises tens of thousands of clones, 90% of which are singletons, and more than 4.5% rests with the top ten. The J gene is TRBJ2-3, the V gene TRBV7-2; D gene ambiguous. This TCR was sampled from a female donor in good health, enrolled as a control in a pregnancy study. This specimen was peripheral blood, taken in the third trimester of pregnancy. The CDR3 spells CASSLVGQTKSTDTQYF. For the CDR3, the DNA is TGTGCCAGCAGCTTAGTTGGGCAGACAAAATCCACAGATACGCAGTATTTT.